This T cell receptor (beta chain) was recorded in a study of T cell repertoires in cytomegalovirus infection. This CDR3 comprises 19 residues. The germline V gene encodes CDR1 MNHEY and CDR2 SVGEGT. The V segment lost 2 bases and the J segment 4 bases; nucleotides outside the gene matches: 14. Study-level points and caveats: Pooled public TCR beta family frequency picked out CMV carriers with the relevant HLA.

TCRdb reanalysed the reads using MiXCR and keeps one entry per CDR3 protein. The table lists about 830,000 distinct CDR3 sequences, 32% of them singletons, with about an eighth in the top ten. Worth noting for this clonotype: Its matching antigen is unknown.

The chain combines TRBV6-2 or TRBV6-3 with TRBJ2-3; 11 bases are a match to TRBD2. The clonotype was recovered from a human donor in good health (CMV status not recorded). Some clones in this sample may be carry-over from other donors' samples. Sample: cultured CD8+ T cells from PBMCs, taken from culture after CMV antigen stimulation. CDR3 in amino acids: CASSYEYENLAGGPDTQYF. For the CDR3, the DNA is TGTGCCAGCAGTTACGAGTACGAAAATCTAGCGGGGGGCCCAGATACGCAGTATTTT.